This TCR beta chain was sequenced during a study of T cell responses to AZD1222 COVID-19 vaccine. Looking at the study overall: Second-dose timings of about 4 or about 12 weeks were pooled.

Produced via immunoSEQ multiplex PCR; TCRdb's table is partial and in-frame only. The sample shows tens of thousands of clones, approximately 83% of them seen only once. Findings of the study overall: Donors were chiefly white British, with a greater number of females, and clonal diversity was perhaps underestimated. At 160-218 and 743-854, vaccine-associated CD4 TCRs were dominant, and they spanned spike.

The CDR3 totals 15 residues. V shed 4 bases and J 2 bases; nucleotides not matched to a gene: 5. CDR1 is MNHEY and CDR2 is SMNVEV in the germline V gene (reference sequence). As concerns this clone: Antigen specificity is unknown.

This material consisted of peripheral blood, taken on day 0 of AZD1222 vaccination. This chain links TRBV27 with TRBJ2-3, with 8 bases identical to TRBD2. The TCR originated in an adult in good health. This CDR3 is CASSSRGGYTDTQYF. In DNA, the CDR3 is TGTGCCAGCAGTTCCCGGGGGGGATACACAGATACGCAGTATTTT.